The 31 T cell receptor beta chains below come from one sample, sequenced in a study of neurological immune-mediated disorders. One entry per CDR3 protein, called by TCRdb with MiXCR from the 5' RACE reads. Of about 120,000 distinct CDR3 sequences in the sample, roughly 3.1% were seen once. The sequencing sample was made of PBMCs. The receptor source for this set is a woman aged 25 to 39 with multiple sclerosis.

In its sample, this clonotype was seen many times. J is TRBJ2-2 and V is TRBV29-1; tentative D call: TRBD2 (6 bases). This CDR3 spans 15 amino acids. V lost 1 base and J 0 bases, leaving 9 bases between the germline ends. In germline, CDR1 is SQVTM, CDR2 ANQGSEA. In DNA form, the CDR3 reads TGCAGCGTTGAAGGCGGGACCGCGAACACCGGGGAGCTGTTTTTT. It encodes CSVEGGTANTGELFF.

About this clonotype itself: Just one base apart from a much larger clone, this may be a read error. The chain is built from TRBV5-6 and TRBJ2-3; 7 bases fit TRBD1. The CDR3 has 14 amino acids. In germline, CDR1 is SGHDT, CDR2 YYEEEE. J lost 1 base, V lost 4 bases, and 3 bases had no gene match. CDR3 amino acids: CASSIQGGTDTQYF. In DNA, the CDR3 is TGTGCCAGCAGCATCCAGGGGGGCACAGATACGCAGTATTTT.

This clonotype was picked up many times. The CDR3 spells CASSQLTGTNNEKLFF. In DNA, the CDR3 is TGCGCCAGCAGCCAACTAACCGGGACCAACAATGAAAAACTGTTTTTT. The chain is built from TRBV4-3 and TRBJ1-4; perhaps TRBD1 as D (5 bases). Looked up from germline, CDR1 is LGHNA and CDR2 is YSLEER. This CDR3 spans 16 amino acids. Trimming pared 2 bases from V and 5 bases from J, leaving 15 bases between.

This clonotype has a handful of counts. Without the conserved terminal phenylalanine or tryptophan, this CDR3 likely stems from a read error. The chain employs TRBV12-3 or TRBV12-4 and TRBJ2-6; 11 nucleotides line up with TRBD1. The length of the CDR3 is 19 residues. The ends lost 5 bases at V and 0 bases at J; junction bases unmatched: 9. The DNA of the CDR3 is TGTGCCAGCAGTCCCCGGACAGGGGGCAAACACTCTGGGGCCAACGTCCTGACTAAC. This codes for CASSPRTGGKHSGANVLTN.

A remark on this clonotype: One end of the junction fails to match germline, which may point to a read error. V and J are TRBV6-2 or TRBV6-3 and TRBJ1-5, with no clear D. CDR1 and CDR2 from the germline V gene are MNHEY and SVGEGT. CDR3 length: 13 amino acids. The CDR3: CASSFLGNKPQNF. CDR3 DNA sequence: TGTGCCAGCAGTTTCCTTGGAAATAAGCCCCAGAATTTT.

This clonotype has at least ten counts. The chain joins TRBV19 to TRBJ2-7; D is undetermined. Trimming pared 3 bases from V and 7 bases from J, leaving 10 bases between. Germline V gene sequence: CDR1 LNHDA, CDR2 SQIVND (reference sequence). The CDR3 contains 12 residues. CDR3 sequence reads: CASSMAWGEQYF. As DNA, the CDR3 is TGTGCCAGTAGTATGGCGTGGGGTGAGCAGTACTTC. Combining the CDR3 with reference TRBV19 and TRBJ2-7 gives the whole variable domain DGGITQSPKYLFRKEGQNVTLSCEQNLNHDAMYWYRQDPGQGLRLIYYSQIVNDFQKGDIAEGYSVSREKKESFPLTVTSAQKNPTAFYLCASSMAWGEQYFGPGTRLTVT.

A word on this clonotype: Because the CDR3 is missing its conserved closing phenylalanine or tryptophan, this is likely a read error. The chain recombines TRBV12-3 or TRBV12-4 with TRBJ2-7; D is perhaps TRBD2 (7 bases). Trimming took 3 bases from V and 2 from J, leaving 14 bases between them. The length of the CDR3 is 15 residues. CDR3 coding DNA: TGTGCCAGCAGTTTGGGCGGGGGCCCCCCCTACGAGCAGTACATC. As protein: CASSLGGGPPYEQYI.

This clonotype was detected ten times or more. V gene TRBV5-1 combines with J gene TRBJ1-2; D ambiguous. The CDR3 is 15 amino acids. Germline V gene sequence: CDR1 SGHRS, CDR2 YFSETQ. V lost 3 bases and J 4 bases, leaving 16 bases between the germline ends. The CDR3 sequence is CASSSPGENPYGYTF. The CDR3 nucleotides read TGCGCCAGCAGCTCCCCCGGCGAGAACCCCTATGGCTACACCTTC.

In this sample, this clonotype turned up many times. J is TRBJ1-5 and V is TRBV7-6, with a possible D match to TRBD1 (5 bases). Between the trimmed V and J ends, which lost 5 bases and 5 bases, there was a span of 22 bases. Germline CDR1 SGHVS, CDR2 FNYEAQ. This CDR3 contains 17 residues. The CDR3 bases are TGTGCCAGCAGCCCCCGGCAGGGAGGCCCTCCTCATCAGCCCCAGCATTTT. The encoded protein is CASSPRQGGPPHQPQHF.

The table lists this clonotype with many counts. DNA of the CDR3: TGCAGTGCTAGCCCGGGACAGATTGAGCAGTTCTTC. It translates to CSASPGQIEQFF. The V call is TRBV20-1, the J call TRBJ2-1, with 7 positions matching TRBD1. This CDR3 comprises 12 residues. The germline V gene encodes CDR1 DFQATT and CDR2 SNEGSKA (reference sequence). The ends lost 3 bases at V and 9 bases at J; junction bases unmatched: 5.

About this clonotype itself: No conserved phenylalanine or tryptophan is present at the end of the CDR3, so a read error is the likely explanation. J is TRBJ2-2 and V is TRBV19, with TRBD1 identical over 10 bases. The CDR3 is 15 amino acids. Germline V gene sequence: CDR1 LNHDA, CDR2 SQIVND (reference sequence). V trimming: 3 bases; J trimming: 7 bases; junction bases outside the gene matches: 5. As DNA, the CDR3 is TGTGCCAGTAGTATCGGACAGGGGGTGTTCGGGGAGCTGTTTTTA. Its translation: CASSIGQGVFGELFL.

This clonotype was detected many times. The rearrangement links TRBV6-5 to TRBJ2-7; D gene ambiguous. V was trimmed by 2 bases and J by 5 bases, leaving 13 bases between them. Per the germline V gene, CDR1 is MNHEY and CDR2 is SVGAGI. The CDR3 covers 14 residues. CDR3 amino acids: CASSYPGKPHEQYF. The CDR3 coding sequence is TGTGCCAGCAGTTACCCAGGAAAGCCCCACGAGCAGTACTTC.

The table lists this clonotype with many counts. CDR3 nucleotide sequence: TGTGCCAGCAGCTCACAGCGAAACACCATATATTTT. Its protein product is CASSSQRNTIYF. The chain employs TRBV7-2 and TRBJ1-3; no firm D call. Germline V gives CDR1 SGHTA, CDR2 FQGNSA. This CDR3 is built from 12 residues. Trimming removed 4 bases from V and 5 bases from J, with 6 bases in between.

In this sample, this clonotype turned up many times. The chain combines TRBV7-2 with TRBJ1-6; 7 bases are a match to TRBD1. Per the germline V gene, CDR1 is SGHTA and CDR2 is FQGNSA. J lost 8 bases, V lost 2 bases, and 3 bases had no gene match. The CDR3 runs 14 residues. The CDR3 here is CASSLRRGDSPLHF. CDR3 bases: TGTGCCAGCAGCTTACGCAGGGGGGATTCACCCCTCCACTTT.

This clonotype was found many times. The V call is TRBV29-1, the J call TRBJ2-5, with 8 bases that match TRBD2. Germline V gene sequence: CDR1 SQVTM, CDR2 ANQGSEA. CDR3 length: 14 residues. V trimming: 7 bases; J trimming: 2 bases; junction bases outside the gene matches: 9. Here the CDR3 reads CSGRGTSSQETQYF. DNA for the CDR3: TGCAGCGGGCGAGGGACTAGTTCTCAAGAGACCCAGTACTTC.

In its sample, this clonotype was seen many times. CDR3 residues: CSAATKGIYGYTF. As DNA, the CDR3 is TGCAGTGCGGCGACCAAGGGAATCTATGGCTACACCTTC. This rearrangement joins TRBV20-1 to TRBJ1-2, with unresolved D. V was trimmed by 6 bases and J by 4 bases, leaving 15 bases between them. This CDR3 has 13 amino acids. Per germline, CDR1 DFQATT and CDR2 SNEGSKA (reference sequence).

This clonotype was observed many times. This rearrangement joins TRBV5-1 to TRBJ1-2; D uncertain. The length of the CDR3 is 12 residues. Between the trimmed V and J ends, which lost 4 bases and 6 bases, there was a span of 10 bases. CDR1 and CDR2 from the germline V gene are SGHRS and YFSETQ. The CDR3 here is CASSPAGHGYTF. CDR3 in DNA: TGCGCCAGCAGCCCCGCTGGACATGGCTACACCTTC.

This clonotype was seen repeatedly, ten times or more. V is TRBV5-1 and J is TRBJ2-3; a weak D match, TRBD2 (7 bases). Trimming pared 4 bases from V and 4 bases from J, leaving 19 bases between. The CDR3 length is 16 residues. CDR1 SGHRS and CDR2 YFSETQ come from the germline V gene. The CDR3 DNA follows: TGCGCCAGCAGCCCGGTGGGGGGGCGCATTGCAGATACGCAGTATTTT. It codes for CASSPVGGRIADTQYF. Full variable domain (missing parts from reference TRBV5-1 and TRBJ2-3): KAGVTQTPRYLIKTRGQQVTLSCSPISGHRSVSWYQQTPGQGLQFLFEYFSETQRNKGNFPGRFSGRQFSNSRSEMNVSTLELGDSALYLCASSPVGGRIADTQYFGPGTRLTVL.

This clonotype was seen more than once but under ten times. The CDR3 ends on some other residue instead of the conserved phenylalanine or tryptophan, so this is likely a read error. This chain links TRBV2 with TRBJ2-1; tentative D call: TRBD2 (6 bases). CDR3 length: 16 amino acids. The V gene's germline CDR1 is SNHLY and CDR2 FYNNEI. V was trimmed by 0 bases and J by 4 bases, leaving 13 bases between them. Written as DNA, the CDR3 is TGTGCCAGCAGTGAAGCGGGAGCGGGTGCTTACAATGAGCAGTTCAAC. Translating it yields CASSEAGAGAYNEQFN.

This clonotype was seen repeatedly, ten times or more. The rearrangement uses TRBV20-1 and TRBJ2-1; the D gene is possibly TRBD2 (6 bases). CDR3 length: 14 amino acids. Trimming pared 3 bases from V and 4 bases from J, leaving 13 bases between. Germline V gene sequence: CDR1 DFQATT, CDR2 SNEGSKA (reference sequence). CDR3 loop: CSASQISGYNEQFF. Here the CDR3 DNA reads TGCAGTGCTAGTCAAATCAGCGGGTACAATGAGCAGTTCTTC.

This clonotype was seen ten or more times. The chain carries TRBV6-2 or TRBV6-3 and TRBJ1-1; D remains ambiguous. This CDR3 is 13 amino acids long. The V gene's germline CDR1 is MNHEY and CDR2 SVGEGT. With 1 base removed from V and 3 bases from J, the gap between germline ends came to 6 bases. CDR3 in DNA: TGTGCCAGCAGTTACTTCTGGGACACTGAAGCTTTCTTT. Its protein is CASSYFWDTEAFF.

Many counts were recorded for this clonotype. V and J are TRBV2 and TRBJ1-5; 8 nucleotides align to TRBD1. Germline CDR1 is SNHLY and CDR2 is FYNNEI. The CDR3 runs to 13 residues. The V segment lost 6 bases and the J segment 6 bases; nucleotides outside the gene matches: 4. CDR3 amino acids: CASRTQGVQPQHF. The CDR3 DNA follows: TGTGCCAGCAGGACACAGGGGGTTCAGCCCCAGCATTTT. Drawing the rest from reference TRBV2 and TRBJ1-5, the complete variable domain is EPEVTQTPSHQVTQMGQEVILRCVPISNHLYFYWYRQILGQKVEFLVSFYNNEISEKSEIFDDQFSVERPDGSNFTLKIRSTKLEDSAMYFCASRTQGVQPQHFGDGTRLSIL.

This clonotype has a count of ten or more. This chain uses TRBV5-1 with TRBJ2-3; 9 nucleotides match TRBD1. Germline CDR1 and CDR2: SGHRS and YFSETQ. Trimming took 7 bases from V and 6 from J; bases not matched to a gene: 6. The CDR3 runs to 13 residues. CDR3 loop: CASAQGASDTQYF. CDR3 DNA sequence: TGCGCCAGCGCACAGGGGGCTTCGGATACGCAGTATTTT. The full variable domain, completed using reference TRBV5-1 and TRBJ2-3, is KAGVTQTPRYLIKTRGQQVTLSCSPISGHRSVSWYQQTPGQGLQFLFEYFSETQRNKGNFPGRFSGRQFSNSRSEMNVSTLELGDSALYLCASAQGASDTQYFGPGTRLTVL.

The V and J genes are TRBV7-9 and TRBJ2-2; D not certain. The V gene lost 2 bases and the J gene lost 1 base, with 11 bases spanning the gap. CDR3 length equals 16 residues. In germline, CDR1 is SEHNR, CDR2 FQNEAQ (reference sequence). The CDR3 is CASSLFTSGNTGELFF. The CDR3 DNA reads TGTGCCAGCAGCTTATTTACTTCGGGGAACACCGGGGAGCTGTTTTTT.

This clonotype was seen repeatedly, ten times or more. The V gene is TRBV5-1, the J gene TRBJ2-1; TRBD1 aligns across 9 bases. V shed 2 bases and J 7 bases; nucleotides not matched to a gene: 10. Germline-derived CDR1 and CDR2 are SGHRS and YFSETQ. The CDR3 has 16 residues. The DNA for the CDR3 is TGCGCCAGCAGCTTTTGGACAGGGGAGGTTAGTAATGAGCAGTTCTTC. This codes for CASSFWTGEVSNEQFF.

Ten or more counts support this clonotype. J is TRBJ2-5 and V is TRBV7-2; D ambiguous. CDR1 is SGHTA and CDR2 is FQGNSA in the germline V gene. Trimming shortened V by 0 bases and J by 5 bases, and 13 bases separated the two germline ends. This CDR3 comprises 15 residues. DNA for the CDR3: TGTGCCAGCAGCTTAGCGTTCAAGAGGTCGGAGACCCAGTACTTC. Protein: CASSLAFKRSETQYF.

CDR3 sequence reads: CAISQVQGQGWGTEAFF. CDR3 DNA sequence: TGTGCCATCAGCCAGGTCCAGGGACAGGGTTGGGGGACTGAAGCTTTCTTT. The chain is built from TRBV10-3 and TRBJ1-1; 9 positions agree with TRBD1. The CDR3 is made up of 17 amino acids. CDR1 and CDR2 (germline): ENHRY, SYGVKD. The V gene end was trimmed by 6 bases and the J gene end by 5 bases; junction bases not matched to a gene: 16.

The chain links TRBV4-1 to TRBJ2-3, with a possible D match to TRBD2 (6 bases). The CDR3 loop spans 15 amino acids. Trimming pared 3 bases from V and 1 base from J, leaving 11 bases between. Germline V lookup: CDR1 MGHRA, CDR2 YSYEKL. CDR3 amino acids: CASSQDRLGTDTQYF. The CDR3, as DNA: TGCGCCAGCAGCCAGGATAGACTAGGCACAGATACGCAGTATTTT.

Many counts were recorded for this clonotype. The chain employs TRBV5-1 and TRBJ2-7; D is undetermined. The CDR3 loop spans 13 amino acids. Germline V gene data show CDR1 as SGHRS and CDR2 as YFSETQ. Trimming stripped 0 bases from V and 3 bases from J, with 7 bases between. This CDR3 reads CASSLATGYEQYF. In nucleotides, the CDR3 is TGCGCCAGCAGCTTGGCGACGGGCTACGAGCAGTACTTC.

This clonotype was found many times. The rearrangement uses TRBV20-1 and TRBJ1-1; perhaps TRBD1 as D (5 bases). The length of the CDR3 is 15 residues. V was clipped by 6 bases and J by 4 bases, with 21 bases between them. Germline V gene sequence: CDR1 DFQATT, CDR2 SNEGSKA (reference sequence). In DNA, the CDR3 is TGCAGTGCGGCCGCGGATGGGGGTGGGAGCACTGAAGCTTTCTTT. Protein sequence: CSAAADGGGSTEAFF.

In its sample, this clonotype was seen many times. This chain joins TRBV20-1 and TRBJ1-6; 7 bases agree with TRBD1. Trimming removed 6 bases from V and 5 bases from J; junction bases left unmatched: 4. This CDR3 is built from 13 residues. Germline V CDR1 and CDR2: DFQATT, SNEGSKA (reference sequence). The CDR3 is CSASTGNNSPLHF. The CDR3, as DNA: TGCAGTGCCTCGACAGGGAATAATTCACCCCTCCACTTT.